This passage covers 13 T cell receptor beta chains from one sample sequenced in a study of T-cell memory formation after mild COVID-19. Each CDR3 protein is one row after TCRdb ran MiXCR on the 5' RACE reads. Among some 300,000 distinct CDR3 sequences, 20% to 25% were seen once, and the ten largest hold under 25%. The sample was PBMCs or a T cell subset sorted from them (not recorded which). Receptors were obtained from a man younger than 35 who had mild COVID-19 (a few samples of this study predate the infection). Cell type and time point are not known.

This clonotype was seen ten or more times. Written as DNA, the CDR3 is TGTGCCAGCAGCCTGCGCCCAGCGAACACTGAAGCTTTCTTT. It yields the protein CASSLRPANTEAFF. J is TRBJ1-1 and V is TRBV12-3 or TRBV12-4, with no clear D. The ends were cut back, 6 bases at V and 1 base at J, with 12 bases in the middle. The CDR3 runs to 14 residues.

This clonotype was seen a few times. The rearrangement joins TRBV29-1 to TRBJ1-1, with 7 positions matching TRBD1. There are 14 residues in the CDR3. Germline V gene sequence: CDR1 SQVTM, CDR2 ANQGSEA. The V and J ends lost 6 bases and 2 bases, in that order; junction bases with no gene match: 9. As DNA, the CDR3 is TGCAGCGTCAAAGACAGGGCCCTAAACACTGAAGCTTTCTTT. Protein sequence: CSVKDRALNTEAFF.

This clonotype was seen a few times. This chain joins TRBV12-3 or TRBV12-4 and TRBJ2-2; no reliable D call. The CDR3 is 16 amino acids. Deletions cut 5 bases from V and 6 bases from J, with 19 bases between. This CDR3 is CASSRPASLAAGELFF. The CDR3 DNA follows: TGTGCCAGCAGTCGCCCAGCCTCGTTGGCCGCCGGGGAGCTGTTTTTT.

The chain couples TRBV4-1 to TRBJ1-5, with TRBD1 matching over 11 bases. The CDR3 runs 15 residues. V was clipped by 0 bases and J by 8 bases; unmatched bases: 3. The germline V gene encodes CDR1 MGHRA and CDR2 YSYEKL. This CDR3 reads CASSQDGTGGEPQHF. As DNA, the CDR3 is TGCGCCAGCAGCCAAGATGGGACAGGGGGTGAGCCCCAGCATTTT.

This clonotype was counted between two and nine times. This rearrangement joins TRBV4-3 to TRBJ1-2, with D unresolved. The CDR3 has 14 residues. CDR1 is LGHNA and CDR2 is YSLEER in the germline V gene. Trimming shortened V by 4 bases and J by 8 bases, and 17 bases separated the two germline ends. The CDR3 here is CASSPGERGRGYTF. The CDR3 DNA follows: TGCGCCAGCAGCCCTGGAGAACGGGGAAGGGGCTACACCTTC.

The chain couples TRBV15 to TRBJ2-7; D call uncertain. The CDR3 consists of 14 residues. Between the trimmed V and J ends, which lost 0 bases and 0 bases, there was a span of 6 bases. Germline CDR1 and CDR2: LNHNV and YYDKDF (reference sequence). CDR3: CATSREQNSYEQYF. The DNA of the CDR3 is TGTGCCACCAGCAGAGAACAGAACTCCTACGAGCAGTACTTC.

This clonotype turned up a few times. The chain is built from TRBV29-1 and TRBJ2-3, with 7 bases matching TRBD1. Per the germline V gene, CDR1 is SQVTM and CDR2 is ANQGSEA. The CDR3 sequence is 15 residues long. With V trimmed by 3 bases and J by 3 bases, 9 bases remained unmatched. The CDR3 bases are TGCAGCGTTGAGGTGTACGGCAGGGGGACAGATACGCAGTATTTT. It encodes CSVEVYGRGTDTQYF.

This chain connects TRBV18 to TRBJ2-1; D unclear. With 6 bases removed from V and 6 bases from J, the gap between germline ends came to 18 bases. The CDR3 length is 15 residues. Germline lookup yields CDR1 KGHSH and CDR2 LQKENI. The CDR3 DNA reads TGTGCCAGCTCGCCAGAGTTGTCAGTAAGCAATGAGCAGTTCTTC. Its translation is CASSPELSVSNEQFF.

This clonotype has only a few counts. The chain combines TRBV4-3 with TRBJ1-3; D remains unclear. From germline, CDR1 is LGHNA and CDR2 YSLEER. Trimming took off 1 base at V and 1 base at J, with 11 bases between the two ends. The CDR3 totals 16 residues. CDR3 coding DNA: TGCGCCAGCAGCCAAGTATTCGGACTTTCTGGAAACACCATATATTTT. Its protein product is CASSQVFGLSGNTIYF.

This clonotype came up a few times. This chain connects TRBV10-3 to TRBJ2-7, with a possible D match to TRBD2 (5 bases). The V end lost 6 bases, the J end lost 4 bases, and 13 bases lay between the germline ends. The germline V gene has CDR1 ENHRY and CDR2 SYGVKD. The length of the CDR3 is 13 residues. The CDR3 DNA reads TGTGCCATCAGGTCCGGACCGGGGTACGAGCAGTACGTC. This translates into CAIRSGPGYEQYV.

This clonotype was seen only a few times. The chain joins TRBV6-5 to TRBJ1-4; D is ambiguous. This CDR3 is built from 16 residues. CDR1 and CDR2 from the germline V gene are MNHEY and SVGAGI. V dropped 0 bases and J dropped 4 bases, with 12 bases sitting between them. CDR3 in DNA: TGTGCCAGCAGTTACTCGATGGGGAGTTATAATGAAAAACTGTTTTTT. This gives the protein CASSYSMGSYNEKLFF.

This chain joins TRBV4-3 and TRBJ2-5, with 10 bases aligning to TRBD1. The CDR3 spans 18 residues. Germline V gives CDR1 LGHNA, CDR2 YSLEER. Trimming cost V 0 bases and J 3 bases; bases outside gene matches: 10. The CDR3 is CASSQDSRDRGSKETQYF. The DNA for the CDR3 is TGCGCCAGCAGCCAAGATTCGCGGGACAGGGGAAGCAAAGAGACCCAGTACTTC.

The gene calls are TRBV4-2 and TRBJ1-2, with D maybe TRBD1 (5 bases). The CDR3 sequence is 16 residues long. CDR1 is LGHNA, CDR2 YNFKEQ, per germline. Trimming cost V 0 bases and J 4 bases, with 15 bases left between them. CDR3 in DNA: TGTGCCAGCAGCCAAGATATTTGGGGGGATGGCTATGGCTACACCTTC. Amino acid sequence: CASSQDIWGDGYGYTF.